This TCR beta chain was documented in a study of blood T cell repertoires in COVID-19. This clone showed up just a few times. V dropped 5 bases and J dropped 14 bases, with 13 bases sitting between them. Germline values: CDR1 SEHNR, CDR2 FQNEAQ (reference sequence). CDR3 length equals 12 residues. TCRdb keeps only in-frame clones here, not all; method: immunoSEQ multiplex PCR. The sample contains some 220,000 clones, 83% of which appear only once. The sequence came from a human donor in a cohort sampled during active COVID-19. What was sequenced was peripheral blood. J is TRBJ1-6 and V is TRBV7-9; no definite D call. The CDR3 reads CASSLAEGSLHF. DNA of the CDR3: TGTGCCAGCAGCCTCGCTGAGGGATCCCTCCACTTT.